This T cell receptor (beta chain) was observed in a study of post-analysis software for immune sequencing data. The wider study: The courses of disease that were included comprised relapsing-remitting, secondary progressive and progressive-relapsing multiple sclerosis.

Notes on the study in general: Strong same-batch co-clustering of samples appeared with F measure clustering. With TRBV5-6, TRBV5-1 and TRBV20-1 included, several TRBV segments were more frequent in patients than in controls. When compared against controls, multiple sclerosis patients showed significantly lower normalized Chao1 diversity.

Comments on this clonotype: Its antigen is currently unknown.

Unique molecular identifiers tagged the TCR beta cDNA libraries. About 500,000 cDNA molecules were obtained per 1 to 10 million input T cells. One entry per CDR3 protein, called by TCRdb with MiXCR from the PCR reads. Of around 250,000 distinct CDR3 sequences listed, about 40% are singletons. Germline V gene data show CDR1 as MNHNS and CDR2 as SASEGT. The CDR3 consists of 13 residues. Sequencing was carried out using blood. This chain uses TRBV6-1 with TRBJ2-4; D is perhaps TRBD1 (5 bases). The DNA end lines up better with TRBJ2-7; the J call may be wrong. The receptor was derived from a girl aged 10 to 17 with multiple sclerosis. The CDR3 nucleotides read TGTGCCAGCAATGACAGCTGGAACTACGAGCAGTACTTC. As protein: CASNDSWNYEQYF.